This T cell receptor (beta chain) was identified during a study of cytomegalovirus exposure and HLA in healthy donors. Study results and caveats: Researchers counted 164 TCR beta chains as cytomegalovirus-associated. Three chains tied to CMV proved CMV antigen-specific in vitro. With high specificity and sensitivity, the classifier reportedly diagnosed cytomegalovirus status.

Method: immunoSEQ multiplex PCR; TCRdb's copy keeps in-frame clones and lacks some. The sample includes about 120,000 clones, roughly nine tenths of them seen just once. V trimming: 4 bases; J trimming: 5 bases; junction bases outside the gene matches: 9. Germline loops: CDR1 SGHNT, CDR2 YYREEE (reference sequence). The CDR3 is 15 amino acids. Of note for this clone: Antigen: not known.

The clonotype was recovered from a young man in good health and CMV-seropositive. The rearrangement joins TRBV5-4 to TRBJ2-4; 7 bases map to TRBD2. Source material: PBMCs. The CDR3 loop reads CASSPGGGSENIQYF. The DNA for the CDR3 is TGTGCCAGCAGCCCCGGCGGGGGAAGCGAAAACATTCAGTACTTC.